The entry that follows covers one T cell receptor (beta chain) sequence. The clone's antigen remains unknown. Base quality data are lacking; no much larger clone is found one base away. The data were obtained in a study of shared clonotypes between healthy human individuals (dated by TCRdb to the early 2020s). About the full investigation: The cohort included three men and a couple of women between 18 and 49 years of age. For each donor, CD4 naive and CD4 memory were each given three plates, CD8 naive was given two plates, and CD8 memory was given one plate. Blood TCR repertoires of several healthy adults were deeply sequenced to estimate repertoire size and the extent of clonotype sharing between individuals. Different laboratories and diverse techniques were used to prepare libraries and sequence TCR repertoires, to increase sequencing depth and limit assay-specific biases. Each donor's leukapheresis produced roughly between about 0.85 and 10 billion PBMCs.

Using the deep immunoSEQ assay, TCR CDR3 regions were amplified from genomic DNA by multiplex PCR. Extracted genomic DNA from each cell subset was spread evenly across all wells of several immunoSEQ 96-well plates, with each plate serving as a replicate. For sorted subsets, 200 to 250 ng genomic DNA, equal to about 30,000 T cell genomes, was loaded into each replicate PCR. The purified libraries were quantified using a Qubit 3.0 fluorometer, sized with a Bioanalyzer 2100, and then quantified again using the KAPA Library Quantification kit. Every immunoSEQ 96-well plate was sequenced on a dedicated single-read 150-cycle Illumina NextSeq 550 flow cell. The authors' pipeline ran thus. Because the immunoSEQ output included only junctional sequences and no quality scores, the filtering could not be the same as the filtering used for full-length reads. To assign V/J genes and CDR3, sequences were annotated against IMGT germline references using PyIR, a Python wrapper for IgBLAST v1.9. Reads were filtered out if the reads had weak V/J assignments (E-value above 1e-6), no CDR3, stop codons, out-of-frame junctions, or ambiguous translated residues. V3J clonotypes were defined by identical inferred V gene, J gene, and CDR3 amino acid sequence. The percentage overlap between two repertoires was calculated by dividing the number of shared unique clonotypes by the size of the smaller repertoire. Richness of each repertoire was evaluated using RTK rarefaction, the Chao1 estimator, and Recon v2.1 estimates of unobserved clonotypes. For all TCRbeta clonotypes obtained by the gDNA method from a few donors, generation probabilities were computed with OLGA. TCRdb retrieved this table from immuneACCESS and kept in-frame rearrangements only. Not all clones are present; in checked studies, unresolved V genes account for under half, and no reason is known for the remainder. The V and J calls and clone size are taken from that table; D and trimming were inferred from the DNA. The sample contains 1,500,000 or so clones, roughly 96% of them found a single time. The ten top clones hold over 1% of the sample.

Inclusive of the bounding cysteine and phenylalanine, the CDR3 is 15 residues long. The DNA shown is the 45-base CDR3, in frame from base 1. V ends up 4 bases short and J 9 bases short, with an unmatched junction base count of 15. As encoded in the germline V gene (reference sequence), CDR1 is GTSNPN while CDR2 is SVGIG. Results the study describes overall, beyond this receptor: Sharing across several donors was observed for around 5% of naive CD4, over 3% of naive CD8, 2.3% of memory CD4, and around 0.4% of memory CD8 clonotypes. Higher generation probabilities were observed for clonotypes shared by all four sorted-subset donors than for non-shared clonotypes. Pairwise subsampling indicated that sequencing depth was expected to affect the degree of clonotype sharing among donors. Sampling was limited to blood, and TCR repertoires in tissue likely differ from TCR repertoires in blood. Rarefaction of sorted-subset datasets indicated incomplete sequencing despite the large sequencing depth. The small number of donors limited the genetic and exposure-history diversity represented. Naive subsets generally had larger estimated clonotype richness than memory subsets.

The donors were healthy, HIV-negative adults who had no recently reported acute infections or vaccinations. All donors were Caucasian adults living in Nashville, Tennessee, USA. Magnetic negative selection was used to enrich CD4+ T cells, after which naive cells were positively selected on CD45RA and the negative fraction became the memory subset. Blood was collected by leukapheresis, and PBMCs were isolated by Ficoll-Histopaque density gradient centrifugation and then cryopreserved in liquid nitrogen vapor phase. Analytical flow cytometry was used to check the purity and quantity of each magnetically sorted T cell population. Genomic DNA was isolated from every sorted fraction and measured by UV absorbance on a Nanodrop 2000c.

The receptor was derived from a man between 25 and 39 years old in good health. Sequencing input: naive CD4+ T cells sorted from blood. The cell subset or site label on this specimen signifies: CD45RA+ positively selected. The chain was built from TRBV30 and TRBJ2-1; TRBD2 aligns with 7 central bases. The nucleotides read TGTGCCTGGAACAACCCGGGACTGGGAGGGTCTGAGCAGTTCTTC. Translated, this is CAWNNPGLGGSEQFF.